The clone carrying this TCR beta chain turned up a few times. Its target is not known. The data originate from a study of T cell repertoires in cytomegalovirus infection. Germline V gives CDR1 ENHRY, CDR2 SYGVKD. The length of the CDR3 is 14 residues. V lost 5 bases to trimming and J lost 7 bases; unmatched junction nucleotides: 10. TCRdb re-called the reads through MiXCR, storing one row per CDR3 protein. Counted here are 800,000 to 950,000 distinct CDR3 sequences, over 25% occurring once; the ten biggest clones make up 12%. The chain uses TRBV10-3 and TRBJ1-1; TRBD1 aligns across 7 bases. The source material was cultured CD8+ T cells from PBMCs, sampled from culture after CMV antigen stimulation. The receptor was derived from a human donor in good health (CMV status not recorded). Some clones in this sample may be carry-over from other donors' samples. This CDR3 reads CAISTTGEVNEAFF. CDR3 coding DNA: TGTGCCATCAGTACTACAGGGGAGGTCAATGAAGCTTTCTTT.